Listed here is a single TCR beta chain. The data derive from a study of PD-L1 blockade in urothelial cancer. Whole-study context: Study patients had been treated with 0 to 3 previous chemotherapy regimens.

Libraries were prepared by immunoSEQ multiplex PCR; TCRdb keeps only in-frame clonotypes and omits some of them. The profile shows approximately 24,000 clones, 65% to 90% of them singletons. The CDR3 sequence is 15 residues long. Losses at the gene ends were 5 bases for V and 2 bases for J; bases not matched to a gene: 4. CDR1 SGHTA and CDR2 FQGNSA come from the germline V gene. Material: PBMCs, obtained around atezolizumab (anti-PD-L1) treatment. The sequence was collected from a man between 60 and 75 years old with urothelial cancer. The chain recombines TRBV7-2 with TRBJ2-5; 11 positions match TRBD2. The CDR3 loop reads CASSPTSGGQETQYF. Written as DNA, the CDR3 is TGTGCCAGCAGCCCCACTAGCGGGGGACAAGAGACCCAGTACTTC.